Reported below is one T cell receptor beta chain. Its antigen remains unidentified. This entry comes from a study of blood T cells in healthy people across ages. The authors ran a second PCR of about 7 to 11 cycles using a sample-barcoded 5' primer and a J-beta primer mix. TCRdb redid the calling of the 5' RACE reads with MiXCR, one entry per CDR3 protein. The sample consists of hundreds of thousands of distinct CDR3 sequences, approximately 48% of them appearing once. Findings of the study overall: Naive T cell percentage showed a strong correlation with the diversity of TCR beta.

Per sample, at least 5 micrograms of total RNA were extracted. This CDR3 contains 13 residues. The germline V and J ends were trimmed by 5 bases and 9 bases, with 14 bases remaining between them. The germline V gene encodes CDR1 MNHNY and CDR2 SVGAGI (reference sequence). The TCR sequence derives from a man aged 60 to 69 in good health. The rearrangement links TRBV6-6 to TRBJ2-1; a weak D match, TRBD2 (5 bases). The sample consisted of blood. The CDR3 region is CASSLTVAGEQFF. The DNA of the CDR3 is TGTGCCAGCAGTCTGACTGTCGCGGGTGAGCAGTTCTTC.